These 30 T cell receptor beta chains were sequenced from one sample in a study of tumor-infiltrating lymphocytes in primary liver carcinoma. The investigators made TCR beta cDNA from 400 to 500 ng total RNA, using a constant-region primer. Libraries covering TCR beta were generated through three nested multiplex PCR rounds (using a slightly modified ARM-PCR). For roughly 10 cycles apiece, the opening two PCR rounds ran with TRBV1-TRBV30 forward primers and a C-beta reverse primer. TCRdb recomputed calls from the multiplex PCR reads with MiXCR, one row per CDR3 protein. The sample has roughly 23,000 distinct CDR3 sequences; under 75% are singletons. Taking about 17-31 mg of unsorted bulk tissue, the authors co-extracted RNA and DNA. Material: liver tumor tissue from sampling region 1. The subset is: tumor region T1, superior pole. These receptors originate from a man between 40 and 49 years old with primary liver carcinoma and hepatitis B virus infection.

Notes on this clonotype: The junction shows a germline mismatch at one end, possibly a read error. This rearrangement joins TRBV4-1 to TRBJ2-1; 8 bases match TRBD1. CDR3 size: 17 residues. CDR1 MGHRA and CDR2 YSYEKL come from the germline V gene. The CDR3 region is CTSSQGTGWSSYNEQIF. The CDR3 coding sequence is TGCACCAGCAGCCAGGGGACAGGATGGAGCTCCTACAATGAGCAGATCTTC.

In the case of this clonotype: One end of the junction varies from germline; a read error may be responsible. CDR3 coding DNA: TGTGCCGGCAGCCCACTAGCAGGAGACTACGAGCAGTACTTC. Translated, it gives CAGSPLAGDYEQYF. The chain links TRBV28 to TRBJ2-7; TRBD2 is a possible D gene (6 bases). CDR3 length: 14 residues. Germline assignment: CDR1 MDHEN and CDR2 SYDVKM.

Worth noting for this clonotype: Germline and junction disagree at one end, which may indicate a read error. CDR3: CASSLTAGGSGDTQYF. The CDR3, as DNA: TGTGCCAGTAGCTTGACAGCAGGGGGCTCGGGGGATACCCAGTACTTC. The chain has TRBV11-2 and TRBJ2-5; 8 positions match TRBD1. Germline lookup yields CDR1 SGHAT and CDR2 FQNNGV. This CDR3 contains 16 residues.

As for this clonotype: The junction and the germline gene differ at one end; a read error may be behind it. This sequence joins TRBV6-5 and TRBJ1-6; weak D call: TRBD1 (5 bases). CDR1 and CDR2 from the germline V gene are MNHEY and SVGAGI. The CDR3 has 13 residues. The CDR3 DNA reads as TGTATCAGCAGTGGGATAGGGGATTCTCCCCTCCACTTT. Residues: CISSGIGDSPLHF.

As to this clonotype: A read error may produce the germline difference seen at one junction end. V is TRBV5-6 and J is TRBJ2-1, with D maybe TRBD2 (6 bases). The V gene's germline CDR1 is SGHDT and CDR2 YYEEEE. The CDR3 loop spans 15 amino acids. CDR3 sequence: CASSFPNQAGNERSF. The CDR3 nucleotides read TGTGCCAGCAGCTTCCCCAACCAAGCGGGCAATGAGCGGTCCTTC.

A note on this clonotype: This may stem from a read error, because a much larger clone lies one nucleotide away. The chain employs TRBV25-1 and TRBJ1-2, with no clear D. Trimming removed 4 bases at V and 6 bases at J, with 15 bases between. CDR3 size: 14 residues. Germline loops: CDR1 MGHDK, CDR2 SYGVNS. Written as DNA, the CDR3 is TGTGCCAGCAGTGGTAGGGTAGGGTATCATGGCTACACCTTC. Its translation is CASSGRVGYHGYTF.

This clonotype was counted between two and nine times. The CDR3 sequence: CSATILAGGPIEQFF. The CDR3 bases are TGCAGTGCCACAATACTAGCGGGAGGGCCAATTGAGCAGTTCTTC. The V gene is TRBV20-1, the J gene TRBJ2-1; TRBD2 matches 13 bases. The CDR3 has 15 amino acids. V shed 6 bases and J 9 bases; nucleotides not matched to a gene: 11. In germline, CDR1 is DFQATT, CDR2 SNEGSKA (reference sequence).

To note about this clonotype: Germline is not matched at one junction end, which may reflect a read error. The rearrangement joins TRBV10-3 to TRBJ2-2; 7 bases map to TRBD1. In germline, CDR1 is ENHRY, CDR2 SYGVKD. The CDR3 sequence is 16 residues long. The CDR3 loop is CAIMGTEDGNAGELFF. DNA of the CDR3: TGTGCCATCATGGGGACAGAAGACGGGAACGCCGGGGAGCTGTTTTTT.

As for this clonotype: Germline and junction disagree at one end, which may indicate a read error. The chain employs TRBV11-2 and TRBJ2-2, with a possible D match to TRBD2 (6 bases). This CDR3 is built from 17 residues. Looked up from germline, CDR1 is SGHAT and CDR2 is FQNNGV. As DNA, the CDR3 is TGTGTCAGTAGTTTAGCATTAGGAGGGGCTAACACCGGGGAGTTGTTTTTT. Amino acids: CVSSLALGGANTGELFF.

This clonotype was picked up a small number of times. The junction shows a germline mismatch at one end, possibly a read error. This chain uses TRBV6-6 with TRBJ2-7, with 7 positions matching TRBD2. This CDR3 has 15 residues. CDR1 is MNHNY and CDR2 is SVGAGI in the germline V gene (reference sequence). The CDR3 sequence is CASSSSREVSYERYF. CDR3 nucleotides: TGCGCCAGCAGTTCTAGCCGGGAGGTTTCCTACGAGCGGTACTTC.

By sample share, this clonotype is medium-sized. In DNA form, the CDR3 reads TGTGCCAGCAGCTACATTAGCGGAGGAGGGGGCAATGAGCAGTTCTTC. It encodes CASSYISGGGGNEQFF. The chain carries TRBV5-4 and TRBJ2-1; tentatively, D is TRBD1 or TRBD2 (6 bases each). The CDR3 totals 16 residues. Germline V gives CDR1 SGHNT, CDR2 YYREEE (reference sequence). Trimming cost V 3 bases and J 6 bases, with 19 bases left between them.

This clonotype was seen at least ten times. This chain uses TRBV6-5 with TRBJ2-7, with D perhaps matching TRBD1 or TRBD2 (5 bases each). Germline assignment: CDR1 MNHEY and CDR2 SVGAGI. The CDR3 sequence is 15 residues long. The V gene lost 5 bases and the J gene lost 1 base, with 15 bases spanning the gap. CDR3 in DNA: TGTGCCAGCAGTCAAACTGGGGACGGTTCCTACGAGCAGTACTTC. It yields the protein CASSQTGDGSYEQYF.

Of note for this clonotype: A single base separates this from a much larger clone, so it may be a read error. This chain links TRBV11-2 with TRBJ2-1; maybe TRBD1 (5 bases). This CDR3 has 14 amino acids. Germline-derived CDR1 and CDR2 are SGHAT and FQNNGV. Trimming stripped 5 bases from V and 7 bases from J, with 15 bases between. The CDR3 region has the DNA TGTGCCAGCAGCCAAAGACAGAGTGGAAATGAGCAGTTCTTC. It is translated as CASSQRQSGNEQFF.

A word on this clonotype: A read error may explain this, as a much larger clone is one base away. Since the CDR3 does not end with the conserved phenylalanine or tryptophan, this likely comes from a read error. This chain connects TRBV29-1 to TRBJ2-5; 7 bases map to TRBD2. The CDR3 consists of 13 residues. Per germline, CDR1 SQVTM and CDR2 ANQGSEA. With 4 bases clipped from V and 5 bases from J, the junction kept 7 bases outside the gene matches. CDR3 nucleotides: TGCAGCGTTGGTGGGAGGGCCACTGAGACCCAGTACCTC. This codes for CSVGGRATETQYL.

A word on this clonotype: An end of the junction does not agree with germline; a read error may underlie this. The chain links TRBV11-2 to TRBJ2-2; a possible D gene is TRBD2 (6 bases). Looked up from germline, CDR1 is SGHAT and CDR2 is FQNNGV. The CDR3 runs 17 residues. The chain's CDR3 is CISSLALGGADTGDLFF. CDR3 DNA sequence: TGTATCAGCAGCTTAGCATTAGGAGGGGCGGACACCGGGGATCTGTTTTTT.

Notes on this clonotype: The CDR3 does not close with the conserved phenylalanine or tryptophan, likely indicating a read error. V usage is TRBV29-1 and J usage is TRBJ2-3; 8 nucleotides line up with TRBD2. CDR3 length equals 15 residues. V shed 5 bases, J shed 5 bases, and the junction held 12 bases outside the gene matches. CDR1 and CDR2 (germline): SQVTM, ANQGSEA. The CDR3 DNA follows: TGCAGCGTTTCCGGGACTAGTGGATTCAGAGATACGCAGTATTCT. Its protein is CSVSGTSGFRDTQYS.

This clonotype is labeled medium-sized (0.01 to 0.1%). V and J are TRBV10-1 and TRBJ2-5; tentatively, D is TRBD2 (5 bases). The CDR3 totals 14 residues. Germline CDR1 and CDR2: WNHNN and SYGVQD (reference sequence). The V end was cut by 6 bases, the J end by 4 bases, with 15 bases between. Here the CDR3 reads CASSHTRAGETQYF. The CDR3 DNA reads as TGCGCCAGCAGCCATACTAGGGCGGGAGAGACCCAGTACTTC.

This clonotype was observed a few times. One end of the junction varies from germline; a read error may be responsible. The rearrangement uses TRBV29-1 and TRBJ1-2, with a possible D match to TRBD1 (6 bases). The germline gives CDR1 SQVTM, CDR2 ANQGSEA. The CDR3 is made up of 13 amino acids. CDR3 region: CSVAVRGGYGYIF. CDR3 bases: TGCAGCGTTGCCGTCAGGGGCGGCTATGGCTACATCTTC.

The chain combines TRBV11-2 with TRBJ1-4; D unresolved. Germline CDR1 SGHAT, CDR2 FQNNGV. Trimming stripped 5 bases from V and 5 bases from J, with 27 bases between. This CDR3 comprises 19 residues. Written as DNA, the CDR3 is TGTGCCAGCAGCCCGGAGCGTCAAAGGACGTCCGCAGCCAATGAAAAACTGTTTTTT. Its translation: CASSPERQRTSAANEKLFF.

There are a few counts of this clonotype. A much larger clone sits a single nucleotide away, making a read error possible. V gene TRBV5-8 combines with J gene TRBJ1-5; D possibly corresponds to TRBD1 (5 bases). The CDR3 extends over 15 amino acids. The germline V gene has CDR1 SGHTS and CDR2 YDEGEE. The CDR3, as DNA: TGTGTCAGCAGCTCCCTTCGAGGGGTCAATCAGCCCCAGCATTTT. Encoded protein: CVSSSLRGVNQPQHF.

The V and J genes are TRBV6-2 or TRBV6-3 and TRBJ2-3; 8 bases align to TRBD2. V shed 6 bases, J shed 4 bases, and the junction held 6 bases outside the gene matches. The germline V gene has CDR1 MNHEY and CDR2 SVGEGT. This CDR3 is built from 14 residues. CDR3 DNA: TGTGCCAGCAGCTCTAAGCGGGAGTCAGATACGCAGTATTTT. Translation: CASSSKRESDTQYF.

In this sample, this clonotype turned up many times. A much larger clone differs from this one at a single base, so this may be a read error. The gene calls are TRBV6-2 or TRBV6-3 and TRBJ2-7; the D gene is possibly TRBD1 (6 bases). CDR3 length: 14 amino acids. From germline, CDR1 is MNHEY and CDR2 SVGEGT. Trimming pared 4 bases from V and 5 bases from J, leaving 15 bases between. CDR3 in amino acids: CASSSQQGSHEQYF. The CDR3 bases are TGTGCCAGCAGTTCGCAACAGGGATCCCACGAGCAGTACTTC.

This clonotype was counted a few times. The junction shows a germline mismatch at one end, possibly a read error. The V gene is TRBV11-2, the J gene TRBJ2-3; D not certain. Germline-derived CDR1 and CDR2 are SGHAT and FQNNGV. This CDR3 is built from 16 residues. The CDR3 loop reads CASSRQLFNPTDTPYF. The CDR3 bases are TGTGCCAGCAGCCGACAACTCTTCAACCCCACAGATACGCCGTATTTT.

On this clonotype itself: An end of the junction differs from the germline gene, which may be a read error. The CDR3 is CASSWGPPGAADYYVQYF. The CDR3 DNA is TGTGCCAGCAGTTGGGGTCCTCCTGGAGCGGCTGACTACTACGTGCAGTACTTC. The chain is built from TRBV28 and TRBJ2-7; a possible D gene is TRBD2 (5 bases). This CDR3 region has 18 residues. In germline, CDR1 is MDHEN, CDR2 SYDVKM.

This clonotype was counted many times. V and J are TRBV28 and TRBJ2-7, with D tentatively TRBD2 (5 bases). The CDR3 extends over 18 amino acids. Germline CDR1 and CDR2: MDHEN and SYDVKM. V was clipped by 4 bases and J by 5 bases, with 27 bases between them. The CDR3 bases are TGTGCCAGCAGTTGGGGTCCTCCTGGAGCGGCTGACTACCACGAGCAGTACTTC. Translated, it gives CASSWGPPGAADYHEQYF.

Turning to this clonotype: This likely comes from a read error, as the CDR3 has no conserved phenylalanine or tryptophan at its end. The chain recombines TRBV11-2 with TRBJ2-7; D gene ambiguous. Germline V gives CDR1 SGHAT, CDR2 FQNNGV. The CDR3 has 16 amino acids. CDR3 sequence (DNA): TGTGACAGCAGCTTCAGTGCGACCAGCCTCTCATACGAGCAGTACATC. Translation gives CDSSFSATSLSYEQYI.

About this clonotype itself: At one boundary the junction diverges from the germline segment, which might be a read error. The V gene is TRBV4-2, the J gene TRBJ2-7; weak D call: TRBD2 (6 bases). Germline CDR1 reads LGHNA; CDR2 reads YNFKEQ. The CDR3 runs to 18 residues. The CDR3 is CASGQYGLSGIGSYEQYF. DNA for the CDR3: TGTGCCAGCGGCCAATACGGACTATCGGGAATCGGGTCTTACGAGCAGTACTTC.

The V call is TRBV7-8, the J call TRBJ2-1, with TRBD2 as a possible D gene (5 bases). This CDR3 comprises 17 residues. Trimming left V 5 bases short and J 3 bases short, with 20 bases between. The germline CDR1 and CDR2 sequences are SGHVS and FQNEAQ. The CDR3 sequence is CASSPLGGSAVYNEQFF. In nucleotides, the CDR3 is TGTGCCAGCAGCCCGCTTGGAGGCTCAGCGGTCTACAATGAGCAGTTCTTC.

The sample holds many counts of this clonotype. The rearrangement joins TRBV4-1 to TRBJ2-1; 7 nucleotides match TRBD1. Germline CDR1 is MGHRA and CDR2 is YSYEKL. This CDR3 contains 13 residues. V shed 6 bases, J shed 12 bases, and the junction held 11 bases outside the gene matches. The CDR3 region is CASRPTGVDGQFF. CDR3 coding DNA: TGCGCCAGCAGACCTACAGGGGTCGATGGGCAGTTCTTC.

As concerns this clonotype: Sequence at one end of the junction differs from germline and may be a read error. This rearrangement joins TRBV20-1 to TRBJ2-5; D is unclear. Germline V CDR1 and CDR2: DFQATT, SNEGSKA (reference sequence). This CDR3 has 15 amino acids. The CDR3 bases are TGCAGTGCTGACATGGTCAAGGGAAGGGCAGAGGCCCAGTACTTC. Protein: CSADMVKGRAEAQYF.